This TCR beta chain stems from a study of cytomegalovirus exposure and HLA in healthy donors. PCR involved 60 Vbeta and 13 Jbeta primers. Data came from immunoSEQ multiplex PCR; TCRdb stores just in-frame clones and leaves some out. The sample lists approximately 110,000 clones; about 81% were seen once. This TCR was recovered from a woman under 40 in good health and CMV-seronegative. Sequencing was done on a sample of PBMCs.

The CDR3 nucleotides are TGCGCCAGCAGTGAACGGCAAGCGGGGGGGCCCGGCCCCACAGATACGCAGTATTTT. Translating gives CASSERQAGGPGPTDTQYF. The rearrangement joins TRBV10-2 to TRBJ2-3, with TRBD2 matching over 10 bases. The CDR3 sequence is 19 residues long. Germline CDR1 is WSHSY and CDR2 is SAAADI. Losses at the gene ends were 3 bases for V and 2 bases for J; bases not matched to a gene: 14.